Sequencing of this T cell receptor (beta chain) was carried out in a study of chemoradiotherapy in HPV16-positive cancers. About this clone itself: What it recognizes is unknown.

In germline, CDR1 is SGHRS, CDR2 YFSETQ. V lost 0 bases and J 6 bases, leaving 13 bases between the germline ends. CDR3 length: 15 amino acids. Profiling relied on immunoSEQ multiplex PCR, and the TCRdb table lists in-frame clones only, not all of them. The sample holds approximately 28,000 clones, approximately 91% seen once. Broader study findings: Functional assays defining HPV-specific T cells used only a couple of HPV16-positive patients. In HPV16-positive patients, HPV-responsive T-cell expansion tracked better recurrence-free survival. Candidate HPV-specific clones and E7-related TCR motifs grew in tumor during treatment.

Sequencing used blood, obtained from a patient who underwent chemoradiotherapy. This TCR was recovered from a human donor with HPV-associated anogenital cancer. The chain employs TRBV5-1 and TRBJ2-1; D is unresolved. DNA of the CDR3: TGCGCCAGCAGCTTGGGCTGGGCAGGAATCAATGAGCAGTTCTTC. It specifies CASSLGWAGINEQFF.